This T cell receptor beta chain was recovered during a study of T-cell memory formation after mild COVID-19. TCRdb re-called the 5' RACE reads through MiXCR, storing one row per CDR3 protein. The profile shows around 210,000 distinct CDR3 sequences, over 9% of them singletons. This clonotype was detected a few times. Its antigen remains unidentified. Germline V CDR1 and CDR2: MNHEY, SVGEGT. Trimming removed 4 bases from V and 4 bases from J, with 16 bases in between. The CDR3 totals 15 residues. Study-level points and caveats: CD4+ clones that contracted lay mainly in CM and EM; CD8+ ones lay in EMRA.

The sequence derives from a young man who had mild COVID-19 (a few samples of this study predate the infection). Cell type and time point are not known. Sequenced sample: PBMCs or a T cell subset sorted from them (not recorded which). The chain employs TRBV6-2 or TRBV6-3 and TRBJ1-1; no definite D call. CDR3 coding DNA: TGTGCCAGCAGTTCCCCCAAGCTTGGATCCACTGAAGCTTTCTTT. Protein: CASSSPKLGSTEAFF.